The sequence of this T cell receptor beta chain was determined in a study of chemoradiotherapy in HPV16-positive cancers. Study observations and caveats: Only a couple of HPV16-positive patients supplied the functional HPV-specificity definition.

Trimming took 7 bases from V and 7 from J, leaving 16 bases between them. The CDR3 is 13 residues long. Germline loops: CDR1 LNHDA, CDR2 SQIVND (reference sequence). Clones were sequenced by immunoSEQ multiplex PCR, and TCRdb holds only the in-frame ones, with some missing. Of approximately 20,000 clones listed, about 90% are singletons. In the case of this clone: What it binds is not known.

Source: blood, taken from a patient who underwent chemoradiotherapy. This clonotype was sampled from a human donor with HPV-associated anogenital cancer. The chain carries TRBV19 and TRBJ1-2; D gene unclear. CDR3 in amino acids: CASTEPPGSGYTF. CDR3 in DNA: TGTGCCAGTACCGAACCCCCGGGGTCTGGCTACACCTTC.